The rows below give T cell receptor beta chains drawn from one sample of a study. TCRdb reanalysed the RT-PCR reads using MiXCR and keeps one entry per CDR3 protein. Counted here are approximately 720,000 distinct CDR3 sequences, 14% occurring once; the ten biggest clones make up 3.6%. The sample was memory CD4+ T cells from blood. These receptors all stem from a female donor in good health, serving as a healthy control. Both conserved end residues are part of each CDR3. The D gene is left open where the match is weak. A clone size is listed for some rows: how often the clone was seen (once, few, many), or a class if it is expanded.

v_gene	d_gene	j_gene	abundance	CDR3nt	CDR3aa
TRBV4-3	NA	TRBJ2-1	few	TGCGCCAGCAGCCATAACAGGGAAGATGAGCAGTTCTTC	CASSHNREDEQFF
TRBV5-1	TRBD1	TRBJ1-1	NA	TGCGCCAGCAGCGACGGACAGGTAAACACTGAAGCTTTCTTT	CASSDGQVNTEAFF
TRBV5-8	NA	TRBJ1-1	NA	TGTGCCAGCAGCTTTCAGGGTTTCATGAACACTGAAGCTTTCTTT	CASSFQGFMNTEAFF
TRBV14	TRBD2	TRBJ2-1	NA	TGTGCCAGCAGCCAAGAGGGACTAGCGGGTCGGCCCCTGAGCTCCTACAATGAGCAGTTCTTC	CASSQEGLAGRPLSSYNEQFF
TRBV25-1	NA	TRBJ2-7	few	TGTGCCAGCAGTGGTATGGACGGCTATACCTACGAGCAGTACTTC	CASSGMDGYTYEQYF
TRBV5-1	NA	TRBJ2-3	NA	TGCGCCAGCAGCTTGCGGCTAGCCGGTCGGGATACGCAGTATTTT	CASSLRLAGRDTQYF
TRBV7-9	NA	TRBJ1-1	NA	TGTGCCAGCAGCTTATTTGGCACGGCTGAAGCTTTCTTT	CASSLFGTAEAFF
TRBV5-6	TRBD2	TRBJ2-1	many	TGTGCCAGCAGCGGGGGGGGAGGATCCTACAATGAGCAGTTCTTC	CASSGGGGSYNEQFF
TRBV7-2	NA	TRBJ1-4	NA	TGTGCCAGCAGCTTAGTCCTCGGGAGTAATGAAAAACTGTTTTTT	CASSLVLGSNEKLFF
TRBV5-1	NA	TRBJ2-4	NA	TGCGCCAGCAGCTTAGGCTTGGAGCCAAACATTCAGTACTTC	CASSLGLEPNIQYF
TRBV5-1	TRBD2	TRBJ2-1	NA	TGCGCCAGCAGCCCGGGGGCGGGGGGCTCCTACAATGAGCAGTTCTTC	CASSPGAGGSYNEQFF
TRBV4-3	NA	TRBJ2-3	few	TGCGCCAGCAGCCACCCCAGCTCCGGGGCTCGCACAGATACGCAGTATTTT	CASSHPSSGARTDTQYF
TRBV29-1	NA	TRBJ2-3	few	TGCAGCGTTCCTTGGGGGGATACGCAGTATTTT	CSVPWGDTQYF
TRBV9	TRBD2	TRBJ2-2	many	TGTGCCAGCAGCCCTTTGGGACTATTTGCCGGGGAGCTGTTTTTT	CASSPLGLFAGELFF
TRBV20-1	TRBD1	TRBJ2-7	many	TGCAGTGCTAGACAGGGGGCCGAGGACGAGCAGTACTTC	CSARQGAEDEQYF
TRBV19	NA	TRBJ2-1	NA	TGTGCCAGTACAAAGGACCCGGCGGAGCAGTTCTTC	CASTKDPAEQFF
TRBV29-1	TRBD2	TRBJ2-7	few	TGCAGCGTTCCCACGGGAAGCGGGAGAAGCGAGCAGTACTTC	CSVPTGSGRSEQYF
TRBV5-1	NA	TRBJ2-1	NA	TGCGCCAGCAGCTTGAATCTAGTGGGGAATGAGCAGTTCTTC	CASSLNLVGNEQFF
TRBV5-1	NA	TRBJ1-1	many	TGCGCCAGCAGCTTTCTGACAGATAACACTGAAGCTTTCTTT	CASSFLTDNTEAFF
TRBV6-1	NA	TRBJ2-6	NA	TGTGCCAGCAGAACTTACTTTAGCTCTGGGGCCAACGTCCTGACTTTC	CASRTYFSSGANVLTF
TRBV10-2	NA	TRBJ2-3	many	TGCGCCAGCAGTGATAGGCAGGGCACAGATACGCAGTATTTT	CASSDRQGTDTQYF
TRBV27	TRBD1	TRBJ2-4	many	TGTGCCAGCAGTTTGGGACAGGGAAGGTCAGGCAAAAACATTCAGTACTTC	CASSLGQGRSGKNIQYF
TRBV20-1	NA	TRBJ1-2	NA	TGCAGTGCTTTCATAGCGGGGGAGAACACCTTC	CSAFIAGENTF
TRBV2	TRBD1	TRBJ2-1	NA	TGTGCCAGCAGGCTAGAGACAGGGGAGCAGTTCTTC	CASRLETGEQFF
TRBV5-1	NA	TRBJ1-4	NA	TGCGCCAGCAGCTTGGAACACGAAAAACTGTTTTTT	CASSLEHEKLFF
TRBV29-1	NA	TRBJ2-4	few	TGCAGCGTTGTGGGTAGGGGGGACATTCAGTACTTC	CSVVGRGDIQYF
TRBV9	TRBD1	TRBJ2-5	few	TGTGCCAGCAGCATCGACAGGGAAGGGGAGACCCAGTACTTC	CASSIDREGETQYF
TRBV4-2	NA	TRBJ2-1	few	TGTGCCAGCACCGAAAGGGGATCGGGAATAGGTCTCAATGAGCAGTTCTTC	CASTERGSGIGLNEQFF
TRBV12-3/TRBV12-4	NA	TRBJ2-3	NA	TGTGCCAGCAGTTTGTTCGAGGATACGCAGTATTTT	CASSLFEDTQYF
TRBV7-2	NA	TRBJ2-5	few	TGTGCCAGCAGCTTCCCAGGGGTAGAGACCCAGTACTTC	CASSFPGVETQYF
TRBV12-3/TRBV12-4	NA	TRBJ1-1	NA	TGTGCCAGCAGTTTAGCCCCGACTTTCCGACGGCCCGATGAAGCTTTCTTT	CASSLAPTFRRPDEAFF
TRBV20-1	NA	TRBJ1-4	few	TGCAGTGCTAGACAGGGAGTGGAAAAACTGTTTTTT	CSARQGVEKLFF
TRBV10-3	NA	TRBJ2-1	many	TGTGCCATCAGTGAGGGGGGCAATGAGCAGTTCTTC	CAISEGGNEQFF
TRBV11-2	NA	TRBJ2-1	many	TGTGCCAGCAACCGAGGCGTCTACAATGAGCAGTTCTTC	CASNRGVYNEQFF
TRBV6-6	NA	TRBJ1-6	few	TGTGCCACCTCGCGGATCTTATCCGACAATTCACCCCTCCACTTT	CATSRILSDNSPLHF
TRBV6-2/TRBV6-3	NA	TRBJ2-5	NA	TGTGCCAGCAGTTATTTGGCTGCCACAGGGTTCGAGACCCAGTACTTC	CASSYLAATGFETQYF
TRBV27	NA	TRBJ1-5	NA	TGTGCCAGCAGTTTCTTTCCCAATCAGCCCCAGCATTTT	CASSFFPNQPQHF
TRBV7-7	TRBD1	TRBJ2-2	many	TGTGCTAGCAGCTTCGACAGGGACGGGGAGCTGTTTTTT	CASSFDRDGELFF
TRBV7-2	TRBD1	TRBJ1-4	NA	TGTGCCAGCAGCCCGGACAGGGAAGTTGGTGAAAAACTGTTTTTT	CASSPDREVGEKLFF
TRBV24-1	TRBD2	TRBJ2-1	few	TGTGCCACCAGTGATCCCCGGACTAGCGTTAACAATGAGCAGTTCTTC	CATSDPRTSVNNEQFF
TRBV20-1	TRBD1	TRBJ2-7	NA	TGCAGTGCAAAACCGGGACAGGGGGTCCCCTACGAGCAGTACTTC	CSAKPGQGVPYEQYF
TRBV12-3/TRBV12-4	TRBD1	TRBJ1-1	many	TGTGCCAGCAGTTCTTCTGGACAGGGGGCTTTATCGACTGAAGCTTTCTTT	CASSSSGQGALSTEAFF
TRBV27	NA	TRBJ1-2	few	TGTGCCAGCAGTTCCGGTGGAGGGGTCTATGGCTACACCTTC	CASSSGGGVYGYTF
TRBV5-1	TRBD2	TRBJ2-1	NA	TGCGCCAGCAGCTGGGGACTAGCGGGAGGGGTTAATGAGCAGTTCTTC	CASSWGLAGGVNEQFF
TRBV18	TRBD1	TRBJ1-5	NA	TGTGCCAGCTCACCACCGGGAACAGGGGATCAGCCCCAGCATTTT	CASSPPGTGDQPQHF
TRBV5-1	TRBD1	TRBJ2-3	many	TGCGCCAGCAAACGGACAGGGGTTGGCACAGATACGCAGTATTTT	CASKRTGVGTDTQYF
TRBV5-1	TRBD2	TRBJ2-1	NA	TGCGCCAGCAGCCGAATGGGGACTAACGCCTACAATGAGCAGTTCTTC	CASSRMGTNAYNEQFF
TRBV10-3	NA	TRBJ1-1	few	TGTGCCATCAGCCCGTCTTCGAACACTGAAGCTTTCTTT	CAISPSSNTEAFF
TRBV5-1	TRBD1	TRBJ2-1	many	TGCGCCAGCAGTAGTGTACAGGGGAGCCACAATGAGCAGTTCTTC	CASSSVQGSHNEQFF
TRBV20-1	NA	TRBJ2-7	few	TGCAGTGCTAGAGATTCTCTAGCTCGGTCCTACGAGCAGTACTTC	CSARDSLARSYEQYF
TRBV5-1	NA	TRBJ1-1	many	TGCGCCAGCTCGACAGCCGAGGGAAACACTGAAGCTTTCTTT	CASSTAEGNTEAFF
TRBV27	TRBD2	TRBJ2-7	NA	TGTGCCAGCAGTTTAAGTCTAGCGGGAGGGTCCCACGAGCAGTACTTC	CASSLSLAGGSHEQYF
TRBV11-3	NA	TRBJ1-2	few	TGTGCCAGCAGCTTAGGGGCCCGGCGCGGGTTCCATGGCTACACCTTC	CASSLGARRGFHGYTF